This TCR beta chain was captured in a study of cytomegalovirus exposure and HLA in healthy donors. In germline, CDR1 is SGHKS, CDR2 YYEKEE (reference sequence). The V and J ends lost 4 bases and 2 bases, in that order; junction bases with no gene match: 4. The CDR3 sequence is 15 residues long. The PCR used 60 Vbeta and 13 Jbeta primers. TCRdb's table, derived via immunoSEQ multiplex PCR, lists solely in-frame clones and lacks some. This sample has 150,000 to 200,000 clones; around four fifths occur once, and the top ten carry 9% to 10%. Sequenced sample: PBMCs. This clonotype was sampled from a man younger than 30 in good health and CMV-seropositive. The J gene is TRBJ1-2, the V gene TRBV5-5, with TRBD1 matching 11 bases. CDR3 region: CASSRGQGENYGYTF. DNA for the CDR3: TGTGCCAGCAGCCGGGGACAGGGGGAAAACTATGGCTACACCTTC.